A single sample is the source of the 32 T cell receptor beta chains below, sequenced in a study of T cells in Graves' hyperthyroidism and ophthalmopathy. RNA transcripts were the template for amplifying TCR beta CDR3 regions. HTBI primers were the set used in a first-round RT-PCR of the TCR CDR3. TCRdb independently ran MiXCR on the multiplex PCR reads; one entry per CDR3 protein. Here the sample spans approximately 870,000 distinct CDR3 sequences, 38% being singletons. Sample: blood. Every receptor here comes from a young man with Graves' hyperthyroidism.

This clonotype was recorded a few times. The CDR3 region is CASSLNLAGGGTGELFF. The CDR3 DNA reads TGCGCCAGCAGCCTTAACTTAGCGGGAGGTGGTACCGGGGAGCTGTTTTTT. The V and J genes are TRBV4-3 and TRBJ2-2; 10 nucleotides match TRBD2. Losses at the gene ends were 4 bases for V and 5 bases for J; bases not matched to a gene: 10. The CDR3 has 17 amino acids. Germline V CDR1 and CDR2: LGHNA, YSLEER.

This clonotype came up once. A single base separates this from a much larger clone, so it may be a read error. The V call is TRBV20-1, the J call TRBJ2-7, with a tentative D call TRBD1 (6 bases). The CDR3 runs 14 residues. V lost 1 base and J lost 1, with 11 bases in between. The germline V gene has CDR1 DFQATT and CDR2 SNEGSKA (reference sequence). CDR3 bases: TGCAGTGCTAGAGGTATCGACAGGTCCTACGAGCAGTACTTC. The encoded protein is CSARGIDRSYEQYF.

Notes on this clonotype: A junction boundary mismatches the germline segment, possibly from a read error. V usage is TRBV20-1 and J usage is TRBJ2-2, with D possibly matching TRBD2 (5 bases). Per germline, CDR1 DFQATT and CDR2 SNEGSKA (reference sequence). The CDR3 is made up of 13 amino acids. As DNA, the CDR3 is TGCAGTGCTAGAGATTCGAACACCGGGAAGCTGTTTTTT. This codes for CSARDSNTGKLFF.

This clonotype was found a few times. At one boundary the junction diverges from the germline segment, which might be a read error. The CDR3 DNA reads as TGTGCCAGCAGTTTAGCGCACAGCCAAGAGACCCAATACTTC. This encodes CASSLAHSQETQYF. The chain uses TRBV12-3 or TRBV12-4 and TRBJ2-5; D call uncertain. The CDR3 extends over 14 amino acids.

Notes on this clonotype: A clone one base away is much larger, so this may be a read error. The chain employs TRBV7-8 and TRBJ1-1, with D uncertain. CDR1 and CDR2 (germline): SGHVS, FQNEAQ. V lost 5 bases, J lost 2 bases, and 12 bases lay in between. This CDR3 region has 14 residues. In DNA form, the CDR3 reads TGTGCCAGCAGCCTTAGTATAGACAACACTGAAGCTTTCTTT. This sequence encodes CASSLSIDNTEAFF.

This clonotype was seen at least ten times. The germline gene is not matched at one end of the junction; a read error may be the cause. The chain combines TRBV4-1 with TRBJ1-4; D perhaps matches TRBD1 (5 bases). The CDR3 has 11 amino acids. Per germline, CDR1 MGHRA and CDR2 YSYEKL. In DNA, the CDR3 is TGTGCCAGCAGCCAGGGTGAAAAACTGTTTTTT. Translated: CASSQGEKLFF.

This clonotype was seen repeatedly, ten times or more. The CDR3 spells CASSTGQGNTEAFF. The CDR3 DNA follows: TGCGCCAGCAGCACCGGACAGGGGAACACTGAAGCTTTCTTT. The rearrangement joins TRBV5-1 to TRBJ1-1, with TRBD1 identical over 8 bases. V trimming: 4 bases; J trimming: 1 base; junction bases outside the gene matches: 3. The germline V gene encodes CDR1 SGHRS and CDR2 YFSETQ. This CDR3 is 14 amino acids long. The full variable domain, in which reference TRBV5-1 and TRBJ1-1 provide the parts outside the CDR3, is KAGVTQTPRYLIKTRGQQVTLSCSPISGHRSVSWYQQTPGQGLQFLFEYFSETQRNKGNFPGRFSGRQFSNSRSEMNVSTLELGDSALYLCASSTGQGNTEAFFGQGTRLTVV.

This clonotype was counted only a few times. The chain employs TRBV10-3 and TRBJ2-5, with D possibly being TRBD1 (5 bases). The CDR3 runs to 12 residues. V shed 10 bases and J shed 4 bases, with 13 bases lying between them. Germline values: CDR1 ENHRY, CDR2 SYGVKD. The CDR3 DNA reads TGTGCCAGCATGGGGCCTGCAGAGACCCAGTACTTC. Amino acid sequence: CASMGPAETQYF.

In this sample, this clonotype turned up a few times. The rearrangement uses TRBV9 and TRBJ1-6; a weak D match, TRBD1 (5 bases). Trimming stripped 4 bases from V and 3 bases from J, with 17 bases between. Germline V CDR1 and CDR2: SGDLS, YYNGEE. The CDR3 runs to 17 residues. The chain's CDR3 is CASSFSGGGVYNSPLHF. CDR3 nucleotide sequence: TGTGCCAGCAGCTTCTCGGGGGGAGGGGTCTATAATTCACCCCTCCACTTT.

This clonotype came up a few times. This sequence joins TRBV4-1 and TRBJ1-1; D not resolved. The CDR3 has 15 residues. The germline V gene encodes CDR1 MGHRA and CDR2 YSYEKL. Trimming removed 3 bases from V and 2 bases from J, with 13 bases in between. The CDR3 DNA sequence: TGCGCCAGCAGCCAGACTCGGTCCGCTAACACTGAAGCTTTCTTT. Protein: CASSQTRSANTEAFF.

At least ten counts were recorded for this clonotype. The chain carries TRBV7-8 and TRBJ1-5; maybe TRBD1 (5 bases). The V gene lost 0 bases and the J gene lost 5 bases, with 11 bases spanning the gap. CDR1 and CDR2 from the germline V gene are SGHVS and FQNEAQ. This CDR3 has 15 amino acids. This CDR3 reads CASSLASSGHQPQHF. CDR3 nucleotide sequence: TGTGCCAGCAGCTTAGCGAGCTCAGGGCATCAGCCCCAGCATTTT.

This chain uses TRBV7-4 with TRBJ1-6; no reliable D call. CDR1 is SGHVT and CDR2 is SQSDAQ in the germline V gene. The CDR3 is 13 amino acids. V was trimmed by 5 bases and J by 8 bases, leaving 10 bases between them. Here the CDR3 DNA reads TGTGCCAGCAGCGGGTCAGCTTATTCACCCCTCCACTTT. Its translation: CASSGSAYSPLHF.

This clonotype was detected many times. The J gene is TRBJ1-3, the V gene TRBV10-3; 8 nucleotides match TRBD1. Germline V gene lookup returns CDR1 ENHRY and CDR2 SYGVKD. The CDR3 loop spans 14 amino acids. V gave up 5 bases and J gave up 4 bases; unmatched junction bases: 4. The CDR3 region is CAISMDREGNTIYF. The CDR3 bases are TGTGCCATCAGTATGGACAGGGAAGGAAACACCATATATTTT.

As regards this clonotype: One base away lies a much larger clone, so this may be a sequencing read error. The chain is built from TRBV29-1 and TRBJ2-5, with no clear D. This CDR3 spans 10 amino acids. Germline CDR1 SQVTM, CDR2 ANQGSEA. The CDR3 DNA follows: TGCGGCGCTGGCTTGGAGACCCAGTACTTC. This encodes CGAGLETQYF.

This clonotype was found a few times. The CDR3 DNA reads TGTGCCAGCAGTTACGACGTCACCGGGGAGCTGTTTTTT. Translation: CASSYDVTGELFF. V and J are TRBV6-5 and TRBJ2-2; D not resolved. Trimming shortened V by 2 bases and J by 4 bases, and 5 bases separated the two germline ends. Germline CDR1 MNHEY, CDR2 SVGAGI. This CDR3 is built from 13 residues.

The chain joins TRBV29-1 to TRBJ2-7, with 9 bases fitting TRBD1. The CDR3 totals 11 residues. V lost 8 bases and J lost 6; bases outside the gene matches: 5. Germline V gene data show CDR1 as SQVTM and CDR2 as ANQGSEA. CDR3 sequence reads: CSPGQGREQYF. CDR3 sequence (DNA): TGCAGCCCTGGACAGGGGCGCGAGCAGTACTTC.

The chain joins TRBV5-5 to TRBJ2-7, with TRBD2 identical over 11 bases. This CDR3 has 15 amino acids. Trimming cost V 0 bases and J 6 bases; bases outside gene matches: 5. Germline loops: CDR1 SGHKS, CDR2 YYEKEE (reference sequence). The CDR3 loop is CASSLVLAGVSEQYF. The CDR3 bases are TGTGCCAGCAGCTTGGTACTAGCGGGAGTGAGCGAGCAGTACTTC.

This clonotype has more than one count but fewer than ten. The V gene is TRBV11-2, the J gene TRBJ1-1, with unresolved D. CDR1 is SGHAT and CDR2 is FQNNGV in the germline V gene. CDR3 length: 11 residues. Trimming removed 1 base from V and 8 bases from J, with 5 bases in between. The CDR3 reads CASSLAQEAFF. DNA for the CDR3: TGTGCCAGCAGCTTAGCACAGGAAGCTTTCTTT.

A few counts support this clonotype. V and J are TRBV14 and TRBJ2-2; the D call may be TRBD1 or TRBD2 (5 bases each). The CDR3 length is 16 residues. From germline, CDR1 is SGHDN and CDR2 FVKESK. The V end was cut by 1 base, the J end by 8 bases, with 17 bases between. In nucleotides, the CDR3 is TGTGCCAGCAGCCAAGGAGGGGCCCTTGAAGAGGGGGAGCTGTTTTTT. It translates to CASSQGGALEEGELFF.

A few counts support this clonotype. The CDR3 nucleotides read TGTGCCAGCAGCCCGAGGGGCCGGGGCACCGGGGAGCTGTTTTTT. Translated, it gives CASSPRGRGTGELFF. The genes are TRBV5-8 and TRBJ2-2, with D perhaps matching TRBD1 or TRBD2 (5 bases each). The germline gives CDR1 SGHTS, CDR2 YDEGEE. This CDR3 comprises 15 residues. Trimming cost V 4 bases and J 4 bases, with 14 bases left between them.

This clonotype was detected ten times or more. The chain carries TRBV2 and TRBJ2-7; 8 positions match TRBD2. V was pared by 8 bases and J by 6 bases, with 0 bases of the junction left unmatched. The CDR3 sequence is 10 residues long. Germline CDR1 and CDR2: SNHLY and FYNNEI. The CDR3 region is CASAGGEQYF. The CDR3 bases are TGTGCCAGCGCGGGGGGCGAGCAGTACTTC. Combining the CDR3 with reference TRBV2 and TRBJ2-7 gives the whole variable domain EPEVTQTPSHQVTQMGQEVILRCVPISNHLYFYWYRQILGQKVEFLVSFYNNEISEKSEIFDDQFSVERPDGSNFTLKIRSTKLEDSAMYFCASAGGEQYFGPGTRLTVT.

J is TRBJ2-7 and V is TRBV7-3, with D possibly being TRBD2 (5 bases). The germline V gene has CDR1 SGHTA and CDR2 FQGTGA. Trimming cost V 5 bases and J 6 bases, with 14 bases left between them. There are 13 residues in the CDR3. The CDR3 loop is CASSEGMLGEQYF. CDR3 bases: TGTGCCAGCAGCGAGGGAATGTTGGGCGAGCAGTACTTC.

This clonotype has only a few counts. J is TRBJ2-7 and V is TRBV20-1; no reliable D call. Germline assignment: CDR1 DFQATT and CDR2 SNEGSKA (reference sequence). V was trimmed by 4 bases and J by 2 bases, leaving 15 bases between them. The CDR3 sequence is 14 residues long. The CDR3 nucleotides read TGCAGTGCTAACGTGGCAGTAACTACCTACGAGCAGTACTTC. Amino acid sequence: CSANVAVTTYEQYF.

The rearrangement joins TRBV29-1 to TRBJ1-2; the D is unclear. CDR1 and CDR2 from the germline V gene are SQVTM and ANQGSEA. V lost 3 bases to trimming and J lost 4 bases, with 9 bases between them. This CDR3 is 12 amino acids long. This CDR3 is CSVDRRVYGYTF. CDR3 DNA: TGCAGCGTTGATCGTCGGGTCTATGGCTACACCTTC.

This chain uses TRBV7-6 with TRBJ1-3; tentatively, D is TRBD1 (6 bases). Trimming pared 5 bases from V and 5 bases from J, leaving 10 bases between. The germline gives CDR1 SGHVS, CDR2 FNYEAQ. The CDR3 loop spans 13 amino acids. Here the CDR3 DNA reads TGTGCCAGCAGCCGAGGGACACGAAACACCATATATTTT. It specifies CASSRGTRNTIYF. The complete variable domain, with remaining parts taken from reference TRBV7-6 and TRBJ1-3, reads GAGVSQSPRYKVTKRGQDVALRCDPISGHVSLYWYRQALGQGPEFLTYFNYEAQQDKSGLPNDRFSAERPEGSISTLTIQRTEQRDSAMYRCASSRGTRNTIYFGEGSWLTVV.

The V gene is TRBV7-9, the J gene TRBJ2-7; D unclear. The CDR3 sequence is 14 residues long. Trimming cost V 3 bases and J 0 bases, with 9 bases left between them. CDR1 and CDR2 (germline): SEHNR, FQNEAQ (reference sequence). CDR3 nucleotides: TGTGCCAGCAGCTTTTTAACCGGCTCCTACGAGCAGTACTTC. Its protein product is CASSFLTGSYEQYF.

The table lists this clonotype with many counts. V gene TRBV7-2 combines with J gene TRBJ1-4; 9 bases map to TRBD1. With 5 bases clipped from V and 5 bases from J, the junction kept 6 bases outside the gene matches. Germline CDR1 reads SGHTA; CDR2 reads FQGNSA. The CDR3 spans 15 residues. Here the CDR3 reads CASSPRTGENEKLFF. The CDR3 DNA reads as TGTGCCAGCAGCCCCAGGACAGGGGAGAATGAAAAACTGTTTTTT. Full variable domain (rest looked up from reference TRBV7-2 and TRBJ1-4): GAGVSQSPSNKVTEKGKDVELRCDPISGHTALYWYRQSLGQGLEFLIYFQGNSAPDKSGLPSDRFSAERTGGSVSTLTIQRTQQEDSAVYLCASSPRTGENEKLFFGSGTQLSVL.

Regarding this clonotype: This may come from a read error, since a much larger clone is one base off. The chain employs TRBV7-9 and TRBJ2-7; tentatively, D is TRBD2 (7 bases). Germline CDR1 is SEHNR and CDR2 is FQNEAQ (reference sequence). There are 11 residues in the CDR3. V lost 11 bases and J 5 bases, leaving 13 bases between the germline ends. CDR3 region: CAGGGGDEQYF. As DNA, the CDR3 is TGTGCCGGTGGGGGGGGCGACGAGCAGTACTTC.

V usage is TRBV5-1 and J usage is TRBJ1-1, with a tentative D call TRBD1 (5 bases). V gave up 0 bases and J gave up 3 bases, with 15 bases separating them. The CDR3 is made up of 16 amino acids. CDR1 and CDR2 from the germline V gene are SGHRS and YFSETQ. CDR3 region: CASSLGGTGLDTEAFF. The CDR3 nucleotides are TGCGCCAGCAGCTTGGGGGGGACTGGGTTGGACACTGAAGCTTTCTTT.

About this clonotype: A much larger clone is a single base away; this may be a read error. V and J are TRBV19 and TRBJ1-5; 9 bases align to TRBD1. Germline CDR1 LNHDA, CDR2 SQIVND (reference sequence). The CDR3 extends over 15 amino acids. The CDR3 loop reads CASNPQGARNRPQHF. The CDR3, as DNA: TGTGCCAGTAACCCACAGGGGGCTAGGAATCGGCCCCAGCATTTT.

This clonotype was counted at least ten times. The chain uses TRBV10-3 and TRBJ1-1, with D unclear. CDR3 length: 13 amino acids. Per the germline V gene, CDR1 is ENHRY and CDR2 is SYGVKD. V lost 10 bases to trimming and J lost 0 bases, with 12 bases between them. The CDR3 nucleotides read TGTGCCACGTCGCCCGATGTGAACACTGAAGCTTTCTTT. Its protein is CATSPDVNTEAFF.

The V call is TRBV4-1, the J call TRBJ2-2; D is ambiguous. Germline lookup yields CDR1 MGHRA and CDR2 YSYEKL. CDR3 length: 13 residues. Trimming stripped 0 bases from V and 8 bases from J, with 7 bases between. CDR3 nucleotides: TGCGCCAGCAGCCAAGATCCAGTAGGGGAGCTGTTTTTT. Translated, it gives CASSQDPVGELFF.